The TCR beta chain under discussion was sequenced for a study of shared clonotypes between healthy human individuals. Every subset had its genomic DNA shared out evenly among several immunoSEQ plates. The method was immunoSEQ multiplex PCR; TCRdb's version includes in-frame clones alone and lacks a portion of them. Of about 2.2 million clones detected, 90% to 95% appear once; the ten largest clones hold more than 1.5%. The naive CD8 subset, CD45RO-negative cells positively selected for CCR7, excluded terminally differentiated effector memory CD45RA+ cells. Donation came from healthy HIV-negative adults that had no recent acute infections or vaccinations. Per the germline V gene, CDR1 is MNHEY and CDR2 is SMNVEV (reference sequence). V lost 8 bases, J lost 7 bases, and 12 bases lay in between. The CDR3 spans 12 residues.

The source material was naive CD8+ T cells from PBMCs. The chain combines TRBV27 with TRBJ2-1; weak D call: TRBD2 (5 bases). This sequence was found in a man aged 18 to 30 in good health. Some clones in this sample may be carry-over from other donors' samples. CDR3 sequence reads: CASRDPPNEQFF. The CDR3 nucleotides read TGTGCCAGCCGGGATCCCCCAAATGAGCAGTTCTTC.